The 20 T cell receptor beta chains below come from one sample, sequenced in a study of T cells in Graves' hyperthyroidism and ophthalmopathy. RNA transcripts yielded amplified TCR beta CDR3 regions. A set of HTBI primers served as the primers for a first-round RT-PCR of the TCR CDR3. MiXCR, applied by TCRdb to the multiplex PCR reads, yields one record per CDR3 protein. The table lists around 580,000 distinct CDR3 sequences, about 43% of them singletons. Material: peripheral blood or thyroid tissue (not recorded which). These receptors were taken from a woman younger than 30 with Graves' hyperthyroidism.

This clonotype was found many times. The chain joins TRBV19 to TRBJ1-6; 7 nucleotides line up with TRBD1. CDR3 length: 16 residues. Germline V lookup: CDR1 LNHDA, CDR2 SQIVND (reference sequence). After removal of 5 bases from V and 7 bases from J, the junction contained 11 bases not matched to a gene. This CDR3 reads CASSDSLTGINSPLHF. CDR3 in DNA: TGTGCCAGTAGTGACTCTTTGACAGGGATAAATTCACCCCTCCACTTT.

This chain connects TRBV5-1 to TRBJ2-3; 7 nucleotides align to TRBD1. Germline V gene data show CDR1 as SGHRS and CDR2 as YFSETQ. The CDR3 contains 14 residues. V trimming: 3 bases; J trimming: 2 bases; junction bases outside the gene matches: 3. DNA for the CDR3: TGCGCCAGCAGCTCCGGGACAGTCACAGATACGCAGTATTTT. Amino acids: CASSSGTVTDTQYF.

This clonotype appeared many times. The rearrangement joins TRBV2 to TRBJ1-5; TRBD1 is a possible D gene (5 bases). Germline CDR1 is SNHLY and CDR2 is FYNNEI. V lost 4 bases, J lost 11 bases, and 18 bases lay in between. The CDR3 is 14 amino acids. CDR3 residues: CASSVGGRESSQHF. DNA for the CDR3: TGTGCCAGCAGTGTAGGCGGCAGGGAGTCCTCCCAGCATTTT.

The rearrangement joins TRBV7-9 to TRBJ2-7; 8 positions match TRBD1. Germline V gene lookup returns CDR1 SEHNR and CDR2 FQNEAQ (reference sequence). The ends lost 6 bases at V and 2 bases at J; junction bases unmatched: 12. The CDR3 extends over 16 amino acids. The CDR3 reads CASRPPGGTGPYEQYF. CDR3 bases: TGTGCCAGCAGGCCCCCAGGCGGGACAGGCCCCTACGAGCAGTACTTC.

This clonotype was observed many times. V gene TRBV19 combines with J gene TRBJ1-2, with unresolved D. Trimming took off 7 bases at V and 13 bases at J, with 10 bases between the two ends. The germline CDR1 and CDR2 sequences are LNHDA and SQIVND (reference sequence). The CDR3 covers 9 residues. DNA for the CDR3: TGTGCCAGTAAGCGGGGAGCCACCTTC. Residues: CASKRGATF.

The rearrangement uses TRBV15 and TRBJ2-2; the match to TRBD2 covers 8 bases. The CDR3 covers 15 residues. J lost 0 bases, V lost 6 bases, and 3 bases had no gene match. The germline V gene has CDR1 LNHNV and CDR2 YYDKDF (reference sequence). CDR3 in amino acids: CATSPGGANTGELFF. The CDR3 DNA reads as TGTGCCACCAGTCCCGGGGGGGCGAACACCGGGGAGCTGTTTTTT.

The table lists this clonotype with many counts. The chain combines TRBV20-1 with TRBJ1-5; no firm D call. This CDR3 is 14 amino acids long. In germline, CDR1 is DFQATT, CDR2 SNEGSKA (reference sequence). Deletions cut 0 bases from V and 3 bases from J, with 9 bases between. CDR3 protein: CSARDPQVNQPQHF. CDR3 nucleotide sequence: TGCAGTGCTAGAGATCCTCAGGTCAATCAGCCCCAGCATTTT.

The chain joins TRBV25-1 to TRBJ1-2; no reliable D call. Trimming left V 6 bases short and J 8 bases short, with 13 bases between. The CDR3 is 12 residues long. Germline V gene lookup returns CDR1 MGHDK and CDR2 SYGVNS. The CDR3 reads CASSVWVDGYTF. CDR3 bases: TGTGCCAGCAGCGTGTGGGTAGACGGCTACACCTTC.

At least ten counts were recorded for this clonotype. The chain links TRBV19 to TRBJ2-2; D remains unclear. The germline V and J ends were trimmed by 6 bases and 4 bases, with 15 bases remaining between them. Looked up from germline, CDR1 is LNHDA and CDR2 is SQIVND (reference sequence). The CDR3 sequence is 15 residues long. The CDR3: CASRTTSWGTGELFF. The CDR3 DNA follows: TGTGCCAGTAGGACGACCTCTTGGGGCACCGGGGAGCTGTTTTTT.

There are many counts of this clonotype. The chain employs TRBV12-3 or TRBV12-4 and TRBJ1-2, with a possible D match to TRBD1 (5 bases). The CDR3 totals 15 residues. The V and J ends lost 5 bases and 3 bases respectively, with 16 bases between them. The CDR3 DNA is TGTGCCAGCAGTACCGGGACGTCGGGGTACTATGGCTACACCTTC. Protein product: CASSTGTSGYYGYTF.

This clonotype was observed once. The rearrangement links TRBV24-1 to TRBJ2-5, with 8 bases aligning to TRBD1. The V segment lost 2 bases and the J segment 4 bases; nucleotides outside the gene matches: 2. CDR1 and CDR2 from the germline V gene are KGHDR and SFDVKD. The CDR3 extends over 14 amino acids. In nucleotides, the CDR3 is TGTGCCACCAGTGATTCGACAGGGGTAGAGACCCAGTACTTC. Its protein is CATSDSTGVETQYF.

The chain uses TRBV9 and TRBJ2-7; D call uncertain. This CDR3 comprises 13 residues. Germline V gene data show CDR1 as SGDLS and CDR2 as YYNGEE. The V and J ends lost 7 bases and 4 bases respectively, with 15 bases between them. The CDR3, as DNA: TGTGCCAGCGGGATTGGGGTATCGTACGAGCAGTACTTC. Translation: CASGIGVSYEQYF.

This clonotype was detected many times. The rearrangement joins TRBV20-1 to TRBJ2-5; tentative D call: TRBD2 (6 bases). CDR1 is DFQATT, CDR2 SNEGSKA, per germline (reference sequence). Between the trimmed V and J ends, which lost 0 bases and 2 bases, there was a span of 13 bases. There are 15 residues in the CDR3. CDR3 nucleotide sequence: TGCAGTGCTAGAGATACCGGGAGCCAACAAGAGACCCAGTACTTC. As protein: CSARDTGSQQETQYF.

The chain combines TRBV12-5 with TRBJ1-4; D unresolved. CDR1 and CDR2 (germline): LGHNT, FRNRAP. This CDR3 contains 14 residues. Trimming took 5 bases from V and 4 from J, leaving 11 bases between them. CDR3 loop: CASGEGISNEKLFF. CDR3 coding DNA: TGTGCTAGTGGTGAAGGTATTAGTAATGAAAAACTGTTTTTT.

This clonotype was detected ten times or more. V is TRBV20-1 and J is TRBJ1-3; 7 bases align to TRBD1. The CDR3 has 16 residues. Trimming removed 1 base from V and 0 bases from J; junction bases left unmatched: 6. The germline gives CDR1 DFQATT, CDR2 SNEGSKA (reference sequence). CDR3: CSARGGGPHSGNTIYF. The CDR3 coding sequence is TGCAGTGCTAGAGGAGGGGGCCCGCACTCTGGAAACACCATATATTTT.

This clonotype appeared many times. This chain joins TRBV12-3 or TRBV12-4 and TRBJ1-1; D gene unclear. The V gene lost 3 bases and the J gene lost 6 bases, with 11 bases spanning the gap. This CDR3 is 13 amino acids long. The CDR3 DNA is TGTGCCAGCAGTTTCCTAACAGTCGCTGAAGCTTTCTTT. This codes for CASSFLTVAEAFF.

This clonotype was observed at least ten times. The CDR3, as DNA: TGTGCCATCAGTGAGCGACAGGCTGAAGCTTTCTTT. This encodes CAISERQAEAFF. The V gene is TRBV10-3, the J gene TRBJ1-1; D might be TRBD1 (6 bases). CDR3 size: 12 residues. Deletions cut 2 bases from V and 6 bases from J, with 7 bases between. Germline CDR1 and CDR2: ENHRY and SYGVKD.

This clonotype was seen many times. J is TRBJ1-1 and V is TRBV3-1; D is perhaps TRBD1 (6 bases). The CDR3 loop spans 13 amino acids. V was pared by 3 bases and J by 7 bases, with 12 bases between. Germline CDR1 reads LGHDT; CDR2 reads YNNKEL (reference sequence). CDR3 protein: CASSHFRTVEAFF. The CDR3 region has the DNA TGTGCCAGCAGCCATTTCCGGACAGTTGAAGCTTTCTTT.

V and J are TRBV5-5 and TRBJ2-7; possible D gene TRBD1, 6 bases. The V end was cut by 1 base, the J end by 5 bases, with 10 bases between. The CDR3 has 13 amino acids. Germline assignment: CDR1 SGHKS and CDR2 YYEKEE (reference sequence). Here the CDR3 reads CASSLPGVDEQYF. CDR3 nucleotide sequence: TGTGCCAGCAGCTTGCCAGGGGTGGACGAGCAGTACTTC.

This clonotype showed up many times. The CDR3 protein is CASSLRRLQPQHF. In DNA form, the CDR3 reads TGTGCCAGCAGCCTACGACGGCTGCAGCCCCAGCATTTT. This chain joins TRBV7-2 and TRBJ1-5; D ambiguous. Trimming cost V 5 bases and J 7 bases, with 12 bases left between them. CDR1 and CDR2 from the germline V gene are SGHTA and FQGNSA. This CDR3 has 13 amino acids.